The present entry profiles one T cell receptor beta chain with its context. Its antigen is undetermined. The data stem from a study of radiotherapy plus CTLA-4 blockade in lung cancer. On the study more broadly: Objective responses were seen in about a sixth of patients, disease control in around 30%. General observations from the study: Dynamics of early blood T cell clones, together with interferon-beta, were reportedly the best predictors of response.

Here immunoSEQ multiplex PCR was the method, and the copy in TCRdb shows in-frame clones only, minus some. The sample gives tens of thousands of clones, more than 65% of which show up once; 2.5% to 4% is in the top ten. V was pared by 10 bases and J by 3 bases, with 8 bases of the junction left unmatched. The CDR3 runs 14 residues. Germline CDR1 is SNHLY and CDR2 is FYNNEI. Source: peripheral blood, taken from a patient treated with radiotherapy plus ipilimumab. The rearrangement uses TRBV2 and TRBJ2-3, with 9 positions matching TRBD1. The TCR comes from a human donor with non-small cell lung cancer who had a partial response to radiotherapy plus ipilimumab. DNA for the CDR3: TGTGCCATGTCACAGGGGGCTTGGACAGATACGCAGTATTTT. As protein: CAMSQGAWTDTQYF.